These 9 T cell receptor beta chains were all obtained from the same sample, sequenced in a study of shared clonotypes between healthy human individuals. Clones were sequenced by immunoSEQ multiplex PCR, and TCRdb holds only the in-frame ones, with some missing. This repertoire shows some 1,400,000 clones, around 97% found once; its top ten account for 0.95% to 1.5%. Sequencing used naive CD4+ T cells sorted from blood. This sample's subset: CD45RA+ positively selected. The source is a man younger than 45 in good health.

The chain has TRBV25-1 and TRBJ2-1; 7 bases fit TRBD2. V trimming: 1 base; J trimming: 7 bases; junction bases outside the gene matches: 10. CDR1 MGHDK and CDR2 SYGVNS come from the germline V gene. The CDR3 loop spans 16 amino acids. The CDR3 DNA is TGTGCCAGCAGTGAATCGGGGGGAGGGCCCTCGAATGAGCAGTTCTTC. It encodes CASSESGGGPSNEQFF.

V and J are TRBV7-8 and TRBJ1-5, with D perhaps matching TRBD1 (5 bases). This CDR3 is built from 17 residues. Trimming cost V 5 bases and J 0 bases, with 17 bases left between them. Germline assignment: CDR1 SGHVS and CDR2 FQNEAQ. In nucleotides, the CDR3 is TGTGCCAGCAGCCCTTCAGGGTCCCCGTATAGCAATCAGCCCCAGCATTTT. Translated, it gives CASSPSGSPYSNQPQHF.

This sequence joins TRBV28 and TRBJ2-1; possibly TRBD1 for D (6 bases). Germline values: CDR1 MDHEN, CDR2 SYDVKM. The V end was cut by 2 bases, the J end by 6 bases, with 14 bases between. This CDR3 is 15 amino acids long. CDR3 bases: TGTGCCAGCAGTTTACGGGCCCGGGACATCAATGAGCAGTTCTTC. Translating gives CASSLRARDINEQFF.

Turning to this clone: This sample includes further DNA sequences coding for the same CDR3. The J gene is TRBJ2-3, the V gene TRBV7-2; TRBD2 is a possible D gene (6 bases). CDR3 length equals 14 residues. Trimming pared 3 bases from V and 0 bases from J, leaving 7 bases between. Germline V gives CDR1 SGHTA, CDR2 FQGNSA. The CDR3 DNA follows: TGTGCCAGCAGCTTCAGCGGGAGCACAGATACGCAGTATTTT. Protein product: CASSFSGSTDTQYF. The variable domain in full, completed from reference TRBV7-2 and TRBJ2-3, reads GAGVSQSPSNKVTEKGKDVELRCDPISGHTALYWYRQSLGQGLEFLIYFQGNSAPDKSGLPSDRFSAERTGGSVSTLTIQRTQQEDSAVYLCASSFSGSTDTQYFGPGTRLTVL.

The rearrangement joins TRBV5-5 to TRBJ2-2; D unresolved. The CDR3 runs to 14 residues. The V end was cut by 4 bases, the J end by 0 bases, with 7 bases between. From germline, CDR1 is SGHKS and CDR2 YYEKEE (reference sequence). The CDR3 DNA follows: TGTGCCAGCAGCAACACGGCGAACACCGGGGAGCTGTTTTTT. Translating it yields CASSNTANTGELFF.

The V gene is TRBV5-1, the J gene TRBJ1-1; 8 nucleotides line up with TRBD1. The CDR3 is 15 amino acids. Germline CDR1 is SGHRS and CDR2 is YFSETQ. The V segment lost 4 bases and the J segment 3 bases; nucleotides outside the gene matches: 8. In nucleotides, the CDR3 is TGCGCCAGCAGCCCTTCGGGACAGGCGGACACTGAAGCTTTCTTT. Amino acids: CASSPSGQADTEAFF. The full variable domain, rest sourced from reference TRBV5-1 and TRBJ1-1, is KAGVTQTPRYLIKTRGQQVTLSCSPISGHRSVSWYQQTPGQGLQFLFEYFSETQRNKGNFPGRFSGRQFSNSRSEMNVSTLELGDSALYLCASSPSGQADTEAFFGQGTRLTVV.

Worth noting for this clone: Distinct nucleotide sequences in the sample also encode this CDR3. The chain joins TRBV7-9 to TRBJ1-4; D might be TRBD1 (5 bases). The CDR3 is made up of 14 amino acids. Trimming stripped 3 bases from V and 6 bases from J, with 11 bases between. Germline V lookup: CDR1 SEHNR, CDR2 FQNEAQ (reference sequence). The CDR3 spells CASSFGTGDEKLFF. CDR3 sequence (DNA): TGTGCCAGCAGCTTTGGGACGGGGGATGAAAAACTGTTTTTT. Supplemented by reference TRBV7-9 and TRBJ1-4, the full variable domain reads DTGVSQNPRHKITKRGQNVTFRCDPISEHNRLYWYRQTLGQGPEFLTYFQNEAQLEKSRLLSDRFSAERPKGSFSTLEIQRTEQGDSAMYLCASSFGTGDEKLFFGSGTQLSVL.

The chain recombines TRBV6-1 with TRBJ2-7; no reliable D call. This CDR3 has 12 residues. V gave up 6 bases and J gave up 1 base, with 7 bases separating them. The germline V gene encodes CDR1 MNHNS and CDR2 SASEGT. The CDR3 DNA reads as TGTGCCAGCAGGGTACTTTCCTACGAGCAGTACTTC. Protein sequence: CASRVLSYEQYF.

The chain carries TRBV27 and TRBJ2-1, with D possibly being TRBD2 (5 bases). This CDR3 comprises 16 residues. Germline CDR1 is MNHEY and CDR2 is SMNVEV (reference sequence). V lost 3 bases and J lost 2, with 14 bases in between. CDR3 protein: CASSLILADTYNEQFF. CDR3 bases: TGTGCCAGCAGTTTGATCCTAGCAGATACCTACAATGAGCAGTTCTTC.